This T cell receptor (beta chain) appears in the sequencing data of a study of T cells after yellow fever vaccination. Findings and caveats of the study: Researchers report a weaker secondary response that nonetheless peaked faster, day 5 versus 15. Post-booster samples contained most primary-vaccination clones (more than 95% CD4, roughly 88% CD8).

Turning to this clonotype: What it recognizes is unknown.

TCRdb independently ran MiXCR on the 5' RACE reads; one entry per CDR3 protein. The profile shows approximately 300,000 distinct CDR3 sequences, roughly 7% of them singletons. The receptor was derived from a young man who received the YFV17D yellow fever vaccine. The sample consisted of PBMCs, taken roughly 45 days after the first yellow fever vaccination.

CDR3 loop: CASSFEGGISSETQYF. CDR3 in DNA: TGCGCCAGCAGCTTCGAGGGGGGGATAAGTTCGGAGACCCAGTACTTC. The chain recombines TRBV5-1 with TRBJ2-5; maybe TRBD2 (7 bases). Between the trimmed V and J ends, which lost 2 bases and 5 bases, there was a span of 19 bases. From germline, CDR1 is SGHRS and CDR2 YFSETQ. The CDR3 contains 16 residues.